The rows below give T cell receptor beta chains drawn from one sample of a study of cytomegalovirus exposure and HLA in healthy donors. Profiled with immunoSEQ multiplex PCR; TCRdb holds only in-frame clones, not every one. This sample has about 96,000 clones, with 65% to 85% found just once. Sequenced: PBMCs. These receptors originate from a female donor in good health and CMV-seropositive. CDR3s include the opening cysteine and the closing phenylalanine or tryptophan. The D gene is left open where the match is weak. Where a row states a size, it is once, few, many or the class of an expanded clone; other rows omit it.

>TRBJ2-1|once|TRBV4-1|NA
CASSAGKIIPSSYNEQFF
TGCGCCAGCAGCGCAGGGAAAATTATCCCCAGCTCCTACAATGAGCAGTTCTTC
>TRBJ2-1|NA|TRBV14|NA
CASSHVGREQFF
TGTGCCAGCAGCCATGTAGGGAGAGAGCAGTTCTTC
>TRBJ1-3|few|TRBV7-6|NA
CASSFLPPGQNPTSSGNTIYF
TGTGCCAGCAGCTTCTTACCCCCTGGACAGAACCCTACTAGCTCTGGAAACACCATATATTTT
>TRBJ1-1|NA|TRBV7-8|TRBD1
CASSLSGGEAFF
TGTGCCAGCAGCTTATCAGGGGGTGAAGCTTTCTTT
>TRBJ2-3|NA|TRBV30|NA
CAWSLEFADTQYF
TGTGCCTGGAGTCTGGAGTTTGCAGATACGCAGTATTTT
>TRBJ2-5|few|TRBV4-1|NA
CASSRTAQETQYF
TGCGCCAGCAGCCGGACAGCTCAAGAGACCCAGTACTTC
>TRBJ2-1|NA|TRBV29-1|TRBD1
CSVEDITGQGHEQFF
TGCAGCGTTGAAGATATCACGGGACAGGGACATGAGCAGTTCTTC
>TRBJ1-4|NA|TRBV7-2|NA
CASSPYMLEKLFF
TGTGCCAGCAGCCCTTACATGTTGGAAAAACTGTTTTTT
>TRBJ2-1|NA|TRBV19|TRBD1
CACGTVYNEQFF
TGTGCTTGTGGGACAGTTTACAATGAGCAGTTCTTC
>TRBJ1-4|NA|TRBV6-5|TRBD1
CASKSGTGSEKLFF
TGTGCCAGCAAGTCCGGGACAGGGAGCGAAAAACTGTTTTTT
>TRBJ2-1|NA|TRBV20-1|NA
CSARGDSQFF
TGCAGTGCTAGAGGGGACTCGCAGTTCTTC
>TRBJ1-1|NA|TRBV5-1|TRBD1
CASERTGRDTEAFF
TGCGCCAGCGAAAGGACAGGGCGGGACACTGAAGCTTTCTTT